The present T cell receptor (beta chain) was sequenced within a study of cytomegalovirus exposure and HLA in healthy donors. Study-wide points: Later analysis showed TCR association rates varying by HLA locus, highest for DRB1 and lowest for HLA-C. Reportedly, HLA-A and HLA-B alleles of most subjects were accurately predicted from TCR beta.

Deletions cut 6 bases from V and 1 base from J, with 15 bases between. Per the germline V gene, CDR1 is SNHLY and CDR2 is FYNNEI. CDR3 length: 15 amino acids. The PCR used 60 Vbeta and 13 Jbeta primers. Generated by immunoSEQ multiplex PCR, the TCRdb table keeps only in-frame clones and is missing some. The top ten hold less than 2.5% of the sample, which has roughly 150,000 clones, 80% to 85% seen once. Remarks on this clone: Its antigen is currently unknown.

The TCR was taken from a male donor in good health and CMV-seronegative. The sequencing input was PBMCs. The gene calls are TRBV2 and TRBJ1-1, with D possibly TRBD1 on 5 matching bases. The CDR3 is CASSVLQGWNTEAFF. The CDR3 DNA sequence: TGTGCCAGCAGCGTACTCCAGGGCTGGAACACTGAAGCTTTCTTT.